This T cell receptor (beta chain) was identified in a study of blood T cell repertoires in COVID-19. The study recruited people aged 18 to 89 years across 20 to 30 US areas. Recovered Cohort 3 donors showed two negative PCRs, clearance, or symptom resolution. Deletions cut 6 bases from V and 7 bases from J, with 19 bases between. Germline-derived CDR1 and CDR2 are SEHNR and FQNEAQ (reference sequence). The CDR3 consists of 15 residues. Libraries were prepared by immunoSEQ multiplex PCR; TCRdb keeps only in-frame clonotypes and omits some of them. Found here are over 200,000 clones, 70% to 90% of them singletons; the top ten hold around 15%.

The sequencing sample was made of PBMCs or T cells enriched from blood (not recorded which). The V call is TRBV7-9, the J call TRBJ2-1; TRBD2 is a possible D gene (5 bases). The TCR originated in a young man who had recovered from COVID-19. CDR3 region: CASSSSGGRRNEQFF. The CDR3, as DNA: TGTGCCAGCAGTTCGTCGGGCGGGCGGAGAAATGAGCAGTTCTTC.